The 32 T cell receptor beta chains reported below all come from one sample, sequenced in a study of radiotherapy plus CTLA-4 blockade in lung cancer. Produced via immunoSEQ multiplex PCR; TCRdb's table is partial and in-frame only. Of about 83,000 clones in the sample, about 78% were seen once. The source was peripheral blood, collected from a patient treated with radiotherapy plus ipilimumab. Receptors were obtained from a human donor with non-small cell lung cancer who had a partial response to radiotherapy plus ipilimumab. Some clones in this sample may be carry-over from other donors' samples.

The chain combines TRBV2 with TRBJ2-3; D uncertain. The CDR3 covers 13 residues. Per germline, CDR1 SNHLY and CDR2 FYNNEI. Trimming took 4 bases from V and 1 from J, leaving 6 bases between them. In DNA form, the CDR3 reads TGTGCCAGCAGTGTTCGAGGCACAGATACGCAGTATTTT. It codes for CASSVRGTDTQYF.

This chain uses TRBV19 with TRBJ1-5; 9 bases fit TRBD1. J gave up 4 bases and V 5 bases, and 3 bases lay outside the gene matches. The CDR3 spans 14 residues. Germline V lookup: CDR1 LNHDA, CDR2 SQIVND (reference sequence). In DNA form, the CDR3 reads TGTGCCAGTAGTTGGGGGACAGGGAATCAGCCCCAGCATTTT. This gives the protein CASSWGTGNQPQHF.

The chain combines TRBV28 with TRBJ2-2; maybe TRBD1 (6 bases). The germline gives CDR1 MDHEN, CDR2 SYDVKM. The V and J ends lost 6 bases and 2 bases respectively, with 13 bases between them. The CDR3 covers 15 residues. Here the CDR3 DNA reads TGTGCCAGCAGCGGTCCCAGGGGAAACACCGGGGAGCTGTTTTTT. The encoded protein is CASSGPRGNTGELFF.

The rearrangement links TRBV11-2 to TRBJ2-5, with a weak D call TRBD2 (7 bases). Trimming cost V 8 bases and J 5 bases, with 18 bases left between them. The CDR3 covers 14 residues. The germline CDR1 and CDR2 sequences are SGHAT and FQNNGV. Here the CDR3 DNA reads TGTGCCAGCCGGAGGGTCGGGGGGCGGGAGACCCAGTACTTC. This translates into CASRRVGGRETQYF.

This clone was picked up one time. The J gene is TRBJ1-5, the V gene TRBV6-5; tentatively, D is TRBD1 (5 bases). Trimming stripped 5 bases from V and 4 bases from J, with 12 bases between. The CDR3 covers 14 residues. Germline CDR1 and CDR2: MNHEY and SVGAGI. CDR3 sequence (DNA): TGTGCCAGCAGTGGTCGACAGAGAAATCAGCCCCAGCATTTT. It encodes CASSGRQRNQPQHF.

This chain links TRBV19 with TRBJ2-4; D is undetermined. The V gene's germline CDR1 is LNHDA and CDR2 SQIVND (reference sequence). The V end was cut by 3 bases, the J end by 5 bases, with 14 bases between. CDR3 size: 15 residues. The CDR3 reads CASSIAVVMENIQYF. Here the CDR3 DNA reads TGTGCCAGTAGTATCGCGGTTGTTATGGAAAACATTCAGTACTTC.

The chain has TRBV6-5 and TRBJ2-5; 8 nucleotides agree with TRBD2. The CDR3 spans 13 residues. Trimming cost V 5 bases and J 9 bases; bases outside gene matches: 8. Germline V lookup: CDR1 MNHEY, CDR2 SVGAGI. The CDR3 region is CASSLGTRGPQYF. In nucleotides, the CDR3 is TGTGCCAGCAGTCTCGGGACTAGGGGTCCCCAGTACTTC.

The rearrangement joins TRBV7-8 to TRBJ1-5; D is possibly TRBD1 (6 bases). Germline CDR1 reads SGHVS; CDR2 reads FQNEAQ. The V end lost 6 bases, the J end lost 1 base, and 13 bases lay between the germline ends. The CDR3 covers 15 residues. DNA of the CDR3: TGTGCCAGCAGGAAACAGGGAGGGAGCAATCAGCCCCAGCATTTT. It yields the protein CASRKQGGSNQPQHF. The variable domain in full, completed from reference TRBV7-8 and TRBJ1-5, reads GAGVSQSPRYKVAKRGQDVALRCDPISGHVSLFWYQQALGQGPEFLTYFQNEAQLDKSGLPSDRFFAERPEGSVSTLKIQRTQQEDSAVYLCASRKQGGSNQPQHFGDGTRLSIL.

The gene calls are TRBV6-5 and TRBJ2-1; TRBD2 aligns across 8 bases. J lost 4 bases, V lost 6 bases, and 8 bases had no gene match. Germline assignment: CDR1 MNHEY and CDR2 SVGAGI. This CDR3 contains 15 residues. The CDR3 loop reads CASRQSGSRYNEQFF. In nucleotides, the CDR3 is TGTGCCAGCAGGCAAAGCGGGAGCCGTTACAATGAGCAGTTCTTC.

The genes are TRBV9 and TRBJ2-3, with TRBD2 matching over 9 bases. There are 14 residues in the CDR3. The germline V gene has CDR1 SGDLS and CDR2 YYNGEE. Losses at the gene ends were 4 bases for V and 9 bases for J; bases not matched to a gene: 9. The CDR3 sequence: CASSPIAGESTQYF. DNA of the CDR3: TGTGCCAGCAGCCCCATAGCGGGAGAGAGCACGCAGTATTTT.

The chain joins TRBV7-2 to TRBJ2-5; 8 bases map to TRBD1. This CDR3 has 13 residues. Germline values: CDR1 SGHTA, CDR2 FQGNSA. The ends lost 8 bases at V and 5 bases at J; junction bases unmatched: 7. In DNA, the CDR3 is TGTGCCAGCCGCCCAGGGGGCAGGGAGACCCAGTACTTC. It is translated as CASRPGGRETQYF.

The genes are TRBV28 and TRBJ2-1; TRBD2 matches at 7 bases. V shed 5 bases, J shed 1 base, and the junction held 2 bases outside the gene matches. The CDR3 extends over 14 amino acids. Germline V gives CDR1 MDHEN, CDR2 SYDVKM. In DNA form, the CDR3 reads TGTGCCAGCAGTGGGGGGGGGTCCTACAATGAGCAGTTCTTC. Translating gives CASSGGGSYNEQFF. The full variable domain, its missing parts supplied by reference TRBV28 and TRBJ2-1, is DVKVTQSSRYLVKRTGEKVFLECVQDMDHENMFWYRQDPGLGLRLIYFSYDVKMKEKGDIPEGYSVSREKKERFSLILESASTNQTSMYLCASSGGGSYNEQFFGPGTRLTVL.

V and J are TRBV6-5 and TRBJ2-7, with TRBD1 identical over 8 bases. Germline-derived CDR1 and CDR2 are MNHEY and SVGAGI. The CDR3 is 15 amino acids. The J segment lost 0 bases and the V segment lost 1 base, leaving 2 bases of the junction unmatched. CDR3 sequence: CASSYYQGASYEQYF. For the CDR3, the DNA is TGTGCCAGCAGTTACTATCAGGGGGCCTCCTACGAGCAGTACTTC.

The rearrangement links TRBV5-4 to TRBJ1-4; D possibly corresponds to TRBD1 (6 bases). The CDR3 has 14 amino acids. The germline gives CDR1 SGHNT, CDR2 YYREEE (reference sequence). The ends were cut back, 4 bases at V and 5 bases at J, with 12 bases in the middle. The CDR3 reads CASSVQQGNEKLFF. For the CDR3, the DNA is TGTGCCAGCAGCGTGCAACAGGGAAATGAAAAACTGTTTTTT.

This clone was detected only a few times. The chain combines TRBV11-2 with TRBJ2-7; no firm D call. Trimming cost V 5 bases and J 2 bases, with 13 bases left between them. The CDR3 covers 14 residues. Germline CDR1 SGHAT, CDR2 FQNNGV. In nucleotides, the CDR3 is TGTGCCAGCAGCCGCCCAGTAATCCCCTACGAGCAGTACTTC. It specifies CASSRPVIPYEQYF.

The CDR3 DNA reads as TGTGCCAGCAGCCGCCAGGGAAACTATGGCTACACCTTC. Amino acid sequence: CASSRQGNYGYTF. The chain recombines TRBV11-2 with TRBJ1-2, with a tentative D call TRBD1 (5 bases). The length of the CDR3 is 13 residues. The V gene lost 5 bases and the J gene lost 2 bases, with 9 bases spanning the gap. Germline V gene data show CDR1 as SGHAT and CDR2 as FQNNGV.

The chain combines TRBV6-1 with TRBJ2-1, with a possible D match to TRBD2 (5 bases). Germline values: CDR1 MNHNS, CDR2 SASEGT. The V end lost 6 bases, the J end lost 3 bases, and 9 bases lay between the germline ends. The CDR3 length is 13 residues. As DNA, the CDR3 is TGTGCCAGCAGGGTCAGCGGCTACAATGAGCAGTTCTTC. Residues: CASRVSGYNEQFF.

Concerning this clone: Other DNA sequences within the sample encode an identical CDR3. V is TRBV10-3 and J is TRBJ1-5, with 9 bases that match TRBD1. Germline lookup yields CDR1 ENHRY and CDR2 SYGVKD. The CDR3 consists of 15 residues. Unmatched junction bases numbered 6, after V lost 3 bases and J lost 6 bases. The CDR3 here is CAISDLDRGGQPQHF. As DNA, the CDR3 is TGTGCCATCAGTGACTTGGACAGGGGCGGTCAGCCCCAGCATTTT.

The chain carries TRBV7-2 and TRBJ2-7; 12 bases map to TRBD2. The CDR3 is 15 residues long. The junction had 5 bases not matched to a gene; V was cut back by 4 bases and J by 4 bases. Germline CDR1 SGHTA, CDR2 FQGNSA. CDR3 loop: CASSSWTSGKYEQYF. The CDR3 DNA reads TGTGCCAGCAGCTCCTGGACTAGCGGGAAATACGAGCAGTACTTC.

This sequence joins TRBV10-3 and TRBJ1-4, with 7 positions matching TRBD1. V trimming: 0 bases; J trimming: 3 bases; junction bases outside the gene matches: 4. This CDR3 spans 16 amino acids. Germline CDR1 ENHRY, CDR2 SYGVKD. In DNA form, the CDR3 reads TGTGCCATCAGTGAGTCGACAGGGAGGCCTAATGAAAAACTGTTTTTT. It yields the protein CAISESTGRPNEKLFF.

The genes are TRBV7-3 and TRBJ2-1; 8 bases fit TRBD2. CDR1 is SGHTA and CDR2 is FQGTGA in the germline V gene. V trimming: 4 bases; J trimming: 4 bases; junction bases outside the gene matches: 6. CDR3 length equals 15 residues. The CDR3: CASSYGRAEYNEQFF. Written as DNA, the CDR3 is TGTGCCAGCAGCTACGGGAGGGCCGAATACAATGAGCAGTTCTTC.

The V gene is TRBV6-1, the J gene TRBJ2-3, with D possibly being TRBD2 (7 bases). CDR1 and CDR2 (germline): MNHNS, SASEGT. Trimming stripped 6 bases from V and 6 bases from J, with 19 bases between. CDR3 length: 15 residues. The CDR3 region has the DNA TGTGCCAGCAGACCGGGGGGCGCCAGAGTGGATACGCAGTATTTT. It is translated as CASRPGGARVDTQYF.

The rearrangement links TRBV5-4 to TRBJ1-1; the match to TRBD1 covers 9 bases. This CDR3 is built from 15 residues. CDR1 and CDR2 (germline): SGHNT, YYREEE (reference sequence). V lost 4 bases, J lost 4 bases, and 8 bases stayed unmatched. The CDR3 sequence: CASSRDRVGSTEAFF. CDR3 sequence (DNA): TGTGCCAGCAGCCGGGACAGGGTTGGGAGCACTGAAGCTTTCTTT.

The rearrangement uses TRBV11-2 and TRBJ2-7, with 8 bases lining up with TRBD2. Per germline, CDR1 SGHAT and CDR2 FQNNGV. The junction had 5 bases not matched to a gene; V was cut back by 2 bases and J by 2 bases. This CDR3 has 15 residues. The CDR3 sequence is CASSLLSGGPYEQYF. The DNA of the CDR3 is TGTGCCAGCAGCTTATTGAGCGGGGGCCCCTACGAGCAGTACTTC.

The V and J genes are TRBV7-9 and TRBJ2-3; no definite D call. Germline V gives CDR1 SEHNR, CDR2 FQNEAQ (reference sequence). V was clipped by 2 bases and J by 1 base, with 13 bases between them. The CDR3 has 16 amino acids. The CDR3 DNA reads as TGTGCCAGCAGCTTATCGATCCGCACAGGCACAGATACGCAGTATTTT. Protein: CASSLSIRTGTDTQYF.

This clone appeared a few times. The genes are TRBV10-1 and TRBJ1-2; a weak D match, TRBD1 (6 bases). Deletions cut 5 bases from V and 1 base from J, with 8 bases between. The germline V gene has CDR1 WNHNN and CDR2 SYGVQD (reference sequence). The CDR3 loop spans 13 amino acids. CDR3 region: CASSSDSNYGYTF. The CDR3 DNA is TGCGCCAGCAGTTCGGACAGTAACTATGGCTACACCTTC.

Concerning this clone itself: This same CDR3 is encoded by further DNA sequences in the sample. This chain connects TRBV28 to TRBJ1-2; TRBD1 matches at 9 bases. The CDR3 extends over 14 amino acids. With V trimmed by 4 bases and J by 4 bases, 4 bases remained unmatched. The V gene's germline CDR1 is MDHEN and CDR2 SYDVKM. The CDR3 spells CASSSPGQGYGYTF. CDR3 nucleotide sequence: TGTGCCAGCAGTTCACCGGGACAGGGCTATGGCTACACCTTC.

The CDR3 loop is CASSWTGTNYGYTF. The CDR3 region has the DNA TGTGCCAGCAGCTGGACTGGCACTAACTATGGCTACACCTTC. The chain carries TRBV5-8 and TRBJ1-2, with D hard to call. Germline V lookup: CDR1 SGHTS, CDR2 YDEGEE. The CDR3 consists of 14 residues. V was trimmed by 3 bases and J by 0 bases, leaving 9 bases between them.

The V call is TRBV27, the J call TRBJ1-4; D gene ambiguous. This CDR3 is built from 14 residues. The germline CDR1 and CDR2 sequences are MNHEY and SMNVEV (reference sequence). Between the trimmed V and J ends, which lost 6 bases and 6 bases, there was a span of 14 bases. Here the CDR3 reads CASRPIIEDEKLFF. DNA of the CDR3: TGTGCCAGCAGGCCTATTATTGAGGATGAAAAACTGTTTTTT.

The chain couples TRBV7-7 to TRBJ2-1; 8 nucleotides match TRBD2. The CDR3 covers 14 residues. CDR1 is SSHAT and CDR2 is FNYEAQ in the germline V gene (reference sequence). Germline trimming cut 2 bases from V and 4 bases from J; bases unmatched to any gene: 1. CDR3 sequence: CASSLSGGYNEQFF. The CDR3 region has the DNA TGTGCCAGCAGCTTAAGCGGGGGTTACAATGAGCAGTTCTTC.

The V and J genes are TRBV4-3 and TRBJ2-7; 7 bases are shared with TRBD1. Germline values: CDR1 LGHNA, CDR2 YSLEER. V shed 0 bases and J 2 bases; nucleotides not matched to a gene: 4. CDR3 size: 15 residues. The CDR3 DNA reads as TGCGCCAGCAGCCAAGACCGGACAGGCCCCTACGAGCAGTACTTC. It is translated as CASSQDRTGPYEQYF.

The CDR3 loop is CASSLGHLNTRSGANVLTF. As DNA, the CDR3 is TGTGCCAGCAGCTTGGGACACTTAAATACTAGGTCAGGGGCCAACGTCCTGACTTTC. The V gene is TRBV5-6, the J gene TRBJ2-6, with a possible D match to TRBD2 (5 bases). CDR1 SGHDT and CDR2 YYEEEE come from the germline V gene. The ends were cut back, 0 bases at V and 4 bases at J, with 20 bases in the middle. This CDR3 contains 19 residues.